Each of the 32 T cell receptor beta chains below was sequenced from the same sample in a study of T cells in localized non-small cell lung cancer. Only in-frame clones appear in the TCRdb table, and some are missing; sequencing was by immunoSEQ multiplex PCR. The sample lists over 55,000 clones, 75% to 90% seen once, with almost 2% in the top ten. Sequencing was performed on peripheral blood, taken before any cancer treatment. Receptor source: a woman aged 40 to 75 with stage I lung adenocarcinoma.

The CDR3: CASSFWRESNEQFF. DNA for the CDR3: TGTGCCAGCAGCTTTTGGCGCGAGAGCAATGAGCAGTTCTTC. The chain has TRBV7-2 and TRBJ2-1; no firm D call. This CDR3 region has 14 residues. V was clipped by 3 bases and J by 6 bases, with 12 bases between them. Germline assignment: CDR1 SGHTA and CDR2 FQGNSA.

V is TRBV28 and J is TRBJ1-3, with 9 positions matching TRBD1. This CDR3 is built from 14 residues. CDR1 is MDHEN and CDR2 is SYDVKM in the germline V gene. The V and J ends lost 6 bases and 7 bases, in that order; junction bases with no gene match: 7. CDR3: CASRATGGLNTIYF. The CDR3 coding sequence is TGTGCCAGCAGAGCAACAGGGGGCCTGAACACCATATATTTT.

This clone was observed a handful of times. The genes are TRBV7-3 and TRBJ1-2; the match to TRBD1 covers 8 bases. CDR3 length: 13 residues. Trimming took 5 bases from V and 8 from J; bases not matched to a gene: 7. Germline CDR1 and CDR2: SGHTA and FQGTGA. The CDR3 bases are TGTGCCAGCAGCGGCGGACAGGGAGTCGGCTACACCTTC. Protein product: CASSGGQGVGYTF.

This sequence joins TRBV7-9 and TRBJ2-1; 9 nucleotides align to TRBD2. Trimming took 8 bases from V and 5 from J; bases not matched to a gene: 7. Germline values: CDR1 SEHNR, CDR2 FQNEAQ (reference sequence). The CDR3 consists of 14 residues. CDR3 amino acids: CASRSGRGDNEQFF. The CDR3 DNA reads TGTGCCAGCCGTAGCGGGAGAGGGGACAATGAGCAGTTCTTC.

CDR3 amino acids: CASSPSGSWGEKLFF. The CDR3 region has the DNA TGTGCCAGCAGTCCTTCAGGGTCGTGGGGTGAAAAACTGTTTTTT. V gene TRBV27 combines with J gene TRBJ1-4; D possibly corresponds to TRBD1 (5 bases). Germline V gene data show CDR1 as MNHEY and CDR2 as SMNVEV (reference sequence). This CDR3 is 15 amino acids long. Trimming cost V 5 bases and J 7 bases, with 17 bases left between them.

V usage is TRBV19 and J usage is TRBJ1-1; 7 bases agree with TRBD1. The V gene end was trimmed by 11 bases and the J gene end by 0 bases; junction bases not matched to a gene: 12. The CDR3 totals 15 residues. In germline, CDR1 is LNHDA, CDR2 SQIVND (reference sequence). The CDR3 coding sequence is TGTGCCTGCTGCGACAGGGAAAACATGAACACTGAAGCTTTCTTT. Translating gives CACCDRENMNTEAFF.

The gene calls are TRBV28 and TRBJ2-7, with 9 positions matching TRBD1. V lost 7 bases, J lost 1 base, and 2 bases stayed unmatched. In germline, CDR1 is MDHEN, CDR2 SYDVKM. CDR3 size: 13 residues. Here the CDR3 reads CASTGTGSYEQYF. CDR3 sequence (DNA): TGTGCCAGCACCGGGACAGGGTCCTACGAGCAGTACTTC. Variable domain in full (rest from reference TRBV28 and TRBJ2-7): DVKVTQSSRYLVKRTGEKVFLECVQDMDHENMFWYRQDPGLGLRLIYFSYDVKMKEKGDIPEGYSVSREKKERFSLILESASTNQTSMYLCASTGTGSYEQYFGPGTRLTVT.

The chain's CDR3 is CASSYSGFPFGEQFF. CDR3 nucleotide sequence: TGTGCCAGCAGTTACTCGGGTTTCCCTTTCGGGGAGCAGTTCTTC. V is TRBV6-5 and J is TRBJ2-1, with no clear D. Germline V gives CDR1 MNHEY, CDR2 SVGAGI. The CDR3 runs 15 residues. The V end lost 0 bases, the J end lost 10 bases, and 16 bases lay between the germline ends.

The J gene is TRBJ2-1, the V gene TRBV28, with TRBD1 matching 8 bases. CDR1 and CDR2 (germline): MDHEN, SYDVKM. The J segment lost 5 bases and the V segment lost 7 bases, leaving 16 bases of the junction unmatched. This CDR3 is 17 amino acids long. The CDR3 loop reads CASTFQRSGTGNNEQFF. CDR3 DNA sequence: TGTGCCAGCACCTTTCAAAGGTCCGGGACAGGTAACAATGAGCAGTTCTTC. Drawing the rest from reference TRBV28 and TRBJ2-1, the complete variable domain is DVKVTQSSRYLVKRTGEKVFLECVQDMDHENMFWYRQDPGLGLRLIYFSYDVKMKEKGDIPEGYSVSREKKERFSLILESASTNQTSMYLCASTFQRSGTGNNEQFFGPGTRLTVL.

The V gene is TRBV7-2, the J gene TRBJ2-3; TRBD2 agrees at 8 bases. The CDR3 runs 15 residues. Trimming cost V 4 bases and J 2 bases; bases outside gene matches: 5. CDR1 and CDR2 (germline): SGHTA, FQGNSA. CDR3 loop: CASSSNSGNTDTQYF. CDR3 nucleotide sequence: TGTGCCAGCAGCTCAAATAGCGGGAACACAGATACGCAGTATTTT.

The gene calls are TRBV27 and TRBJ1-1, with D possibly being TRBD1 (5 bases). V gave up 6 bases and J gave up 3 bases, with 23 bases separating them. Germline CDR1 reads MNHEY; CDR2 reads SMNVEV (reference sequence). The CDR3 consists of 17 residues. The CDR3 spells CASRFSYLQVGYTEAFF. The CDR3 DNA is TGTGCCAGCAGGTTCTCCTACCTACAGGTGGGGTACACTGAAGCTTTCTTT.

This clone has only a few counts. This chain links TRBV7-8 with TRBJ1-4, with D perhaps TRBD1 (5 bases). This CDR3 is 15 amino acids long. V lost 0 bases to trimming and J lost 8 bases, with 13 bases between them. CDR1 is SGHVS, CDR2 FQNEAQ, per germline. The CDR3 here is CASSLAAGLGEKLFF. The CDR3 DNA follows: TGTGCCAGCAGCTTAGCGGCAGGGTTGGGAGAAAAACTGTTTTTT.

This clone came up a few times. This sequence joins TRBV29-1 and TRBJ2-3; possibly TRBD1 for D (6 bases). V was pared by 4 bases and J by 2 bases, with 19 bases between. Looked up from germline, CDR1 is SQVTM and CDR2 is ANQGSEA. This CDR3 is 16 amino acids long. The CDR3 DNA follows: TGCAGCGTTGGGGCGTTACAGGGAGCCCCCACAGATACGCAGTATTTT. Amino acid sequence: CSVGALQGAPTDTQYF.

V gene TRBV30 combines with J gene TRBJ1-1; D ambiguous. This CDR3 region has 11 residues. Trimming left V 0 bases short and J 11 bases short, with 10 bases between. Germline V lookup: CDR1 GTSNPN, CDR2 SVGIG (reference sequence). The CDR3 here is CAWSVSTTAFF. The CDR3, as DNA: TGTGCCTGGAGTGTCAGTACAACCGCTTTCTTT.

This chain connects TRBV28 to TRBJ2-7; TRBD2 matches at 9 bases. This CDR3 contains 14 residues. Germline loops: CDR1 MDHEN, CDR2 SYDVKM. The trim removed 4 bases at V and 2 bases at J, leaving 3 bases unmatched. Here the CDR3 DNA reads TGTGCCAGCAGTTGGGCTAGCGGGACCTACGAGCAGTACTTC. Its protein is CASSWASGTYEQYF.

The V gene is TRBV4-2, the J gene TRBJ1-5; the D is unclear. The CDR3 spans 16 residues. Trimming took 0 bases from V and 4 from J, leaving 13 bases between them. Germline V gene lookup returns CDR1 LGHNA and CDR2 YNFKEQ. The CDR3 region is CASSQEIAGNNQPQHF. As DNA, the CDR3 is TGTGCCAGCAGCCAAGAGATAGCAGGTAATAATCAGCCCCAGCATTTT.

The J gene is TRBJ2-2, the V gene TRBV6-5, with TRBD1 as a possible D gene (6 bases). The CDR3 is 14 amino acids. V was clipped by 7 bases and J by 5 bases, with 14 bases between them. Germline loops: CDR1 MNHEY, CDR2 SVGAGI. The CDR3 protein is CASKPQGRTGELFF. CDR3 bases: TGTGCCAGCAAACCACAGGGAAGGACCGGGGAGCTGTTTTTT.

The rearrangement uses TRBV19 and TRBJ1-2, with TRBD1 matching 7 bases. The V segment lost 3 bases and the J segment 2 bases; nucleotides outside the gene matches: 6. The V gene's germline CDR1 is LNHDA and CDR2 SQIVND (reference sequence). The CDR3 has 15 amino acids. This chain's CDR3 is CASSIAGQLNYGYTF. DNA for the CDR3: TGTGCCAGTAGTATCGCGGGACAGTTAAACTATGGCTACACCTTC. Complete variable domain (other parts from reference TRBV19 and TRBJ1-2): DGGITQSPKYLFRKEGQNVTLSCEQNLNHDAMYWYRQDPGQGLRLIYYSQIVNDFQKGDIAEGYSVSREKKESFPLTVTSAQKNPTAFYLCASSIAGQLNYGYTFGSGTRLTVV.

The chain recombines TRBV7-8 with TRBJ2-7, with 10 positions matching TRBD2. V trimming: 3 bases; J trimming: 3 bases; junction bases outside the gene matches: 5. This CDR3 has 15 residues. Germline V gene data show CDR1 as SGHVS and CDR2 as FQNEAQ. DNA for the CDR3: TGTGCCAGCAGCTTCCTAGCGGGAGCGAACTACGAGCAGTACTTC. It specifies CASSFLAGANYEQYF.

The CDR3 here is CASTLAGAPYEQYF. CDR3 in DNA: TGTGCCAGCACCTTAGCGGGAGCACCCTACGAGCAGTACTTC. The chain recombines TRBV6-6 with TRBJ2-7; 9 nucleotides agree with TRBD2. Germline V lookup: CDR1 MNHNY, CDR2 SVGAGI (reference sequence). The CDR3 length is 14 residues. V lost 7 bases to trimming and J lost 2 bases; unmatched junction nucleotides: 6.

The CDR3 loop reads CASSPTSGSGYGYTF. CDR3 nucleotide sequence: TGTGCCAGCAGTCCCACCTCAGGGTCAGGCTATGGCTACACCTTC. The V call is TRBV28, the J call TRBJ1-2, with D maybe TRBD1 (5 bases). Germline V gene lookup returns CDR1 MDHEN and CDR2 SYDVKM. Trimming pared 5 bases from V and 4 bases from J, leaving 17 bases between. This CDR3 is 15 amino acids long.

This chain connects TRBV11-2 to TRBJ1-2, with 8 bases that match TRBD1. The V gene's germline CDR1 is SGHAT and CDR2 FQNNGV. The CDR3 loop spans 15 amino acids. V lost 3 bases and J lost 4; bases outside the gene matches: 7. The CDR3 bases are TGTGCCAGCAGCTTCTCGACAGGGGCGAGCTATGGCTACACCTTC. It specifies CASSFSTGASYGYTF.

This clone came up once. The rearrangement links TRBV27 to TRBJ1-1, with a tentative D call TRBD1 (6 bases). The V end lost 5 bases, the J end lost 4 bases, and 20 bases lay between the germline ends. The germline V gene encodes CDR1 MNHEY and CDR2 SMNVEV (reference sequence). This CDR3 has 16 amino acids. The CDR3 sequence: CASSRTPQGFGTEAFF. For the CDR3, the DNA is TGTGCCAGCAGTCGAACTCCACAGGGTTTCGGCACTGAAGCTTTCTTT.

The rearrangement joins TRBV7-9 to TRBJ1-1, with D perhaps TRBD1 (6 bases). The germline V gene has CDR1 SEHNR and CDR2 FQNEAQ (reference sequence). The V and J ends lost 3 bases and 4 bases respectively, with 12 bases between them. The CDR3 length is 14 residues. CDR3 sequence (DNA): TGTGCCAGCAGCTTCGCGGGGGCGCCCACTGAAGCTTTCTTT. Its protein is CASSFAGAPTEAFF.

The rearrangement links TRBV6-1 to TRBJ2-6; possibly TRBD2 for D (5 bases). Germline V gene data show CDR1 as MNHNS and CDR2 as SASEGT. The CDR3 spans 17 residues. V lost 3 bases and J lost 0, with 12 bases in between. This CDR3 is CASSDNRLLSGANVLTF. The CDR3, as DNA: TGTGCCAGCAGTGATAACAGACTACTCTCTGGGGCCAACGTCCTGACTTTC.

The rearrangement uses TRBV27 and TRBJ2-1; either TRBD1 or TRBD2 may supply D (5 bases each). Germline lookup yields CDR1 MNHEY and CDR2 SMNVEV (reference sequence). This CDR3 contains 17 residues. V was pared by 6 bases and J by 0 bases, with 18 bases between. CDR3 region: CASSPRPPGSSYNEQFF. Written as DNA, the CDR3 is TGTGCCAGCAGCCCCCGCCCCCCAGGGAGCTCCTACAATGAGCAGTTCTTC.

This clone was seen a single time. V gene TRBV27 combines with J gene TRBJ1-2; D possibly corresponds to TRBD1 (6 bases). Germline values: CDR1 MNHEY, CDR2 SMNVEV (reference sequence). V was pared by 3 bases and J by 0 bases, with 8 bases between. This CDR3 has 14 amino acids. The CDR3 coding sequence is TGTGCCAGCAGTTTCACAGGGACTAACTATGGCTACACCTTC. Translating gives CASSFTGTNYGYTF.

The V gene is TRBV7-2, the J gene TRBJ1-2, with TRBD1 as a possible D gene (5 bases). Trimming cost V 5 bases and J 8 bases, with 12 bases left between them. The germline gives CDR1 SGHTA, CDR2 FQGNSA. The CDR3 is 12 amino acids. CDR3 region: CASSREKGGYTF. The CDR3 coding sequence is TGTGCCAGCAGCCGCGAGAAGGGGGGCTACACCTTC.

The chain couples TRBV4-3 to TRBJ2-5, with 7 bases that match TRBD2. The CDR3 contains 15 residues. V lost 0 bases and J lost 4; bases outside the gene matches: 5. Germline lookup yields CDR1 LGHNA and CDR2 YSLEER. Written as DNA, the CDR3 is TGCGCCAGCAGCCAAGAGCGAGGACTAGGAGAGACCCAGTACTTC. Encoded protein: CASSQERGLGETQYF.

This chain links TRBV9 with TRBJ1-1; TRBD1 is a possible D gene (5 bases). The CDR3 loop spans 15 amino acids. Germline V lookup: CDR1 SGDLS, CDR2 YYNGEE. V dropped 3 bases and J dropped 0 bases, with 12 bases sitting between them. The CDR3 loop reads CASSASGGLNTEAFF. In DNA, the CDR3 is TGTGCCAGCAGCGCCTCCGGGGGACTGAACACTGAAGCTTTCTTT.

The chain is built from TRBV7-9 and TRBJ2-5; TRBD2 is a possible D gene (6 bases). CDR1 is SEHNR and CDR2 is FQNEAQ in the germline V gene (reference sequence). CDR3 size: 14 residues. V gave up 5 bases and J gave up 2 bases, with 12 bases separating them. For the CDR3, the DNA is TGTGCCAGCAGCCCTGGGACTGCGCAAGAGACCCAGTACTTC. Its translation is CASSPGTAQETQYF.

The chain links TRBV9 to TRBJ1-6; 7 bases fit TRBD1. Germline CDR1 and CDR2: SGDLS and YYNGEE. V dropped 3 bases and J dropped 14; count of bases not matched to a gene: 11. The CDR3 totals 14 residues. The CDR3 is CASSAGTAIGTLHF. DNA for the CDR3: TGTGCCAGCAGCGCCGGGACAGCTATAGGAACCCTCCACTTT.